This TCR beta chain was sequenced in a study of blood T cell repertoires in COVID-19 (dated by TCRdb to the early 2020s). For the study in its entirety: Samples covering the acute and convalescent phases of COVID-19 were provided by collaborators in the United States, Italy and Spain. A de-identified subject ID, COVID-19 status, age in years and sex were almost always included in the sample metadata. The repertoires were released in a freely available public database intended as a resource for research on the immune response to SARS-CoV-2. The material from the prospective study consisted of cDNA or gDNA derived from T cells, B-cell-depleted T cells, or PBMCs. Samples came from the ongoing ImmuneRACE study (first 160 participants) plus 1,254 subjects from 6 global collaborators. Where available, HLA class I and class II types were obtained from metadata supplied by the sample provider rather than from assay-based typing. The dataset comprised deeply sampled blood TCRbeta repertoires from subjects exposed to, actively infected with, or recovered from COVID-19. General conclusions and limits of the study: The amount of clinical and demographic metadata varied by source and participant and was provided uncurated.

In the prospective study, participants were about 18 to 100 years old, resided in around 25 geographic areas of the United States, and were enrolled through a virtual design. In the prospective study, participants were assigned to cohorts based on the clinical history participants reported in a screening survey and a study questionnaire. A participant counted as exposed if, within 2 weeks of entering the study, that participant had been in contact with someone who had a PCR-confirmed or clinician-diagnosed COVID-19 case. In the prospective study, mobile phlebotomists collected whole blood, serum and a nasopharyngeal or oropharyngeal swab from each participant. Prospective study participants could optionally give additional blood draws and questionnaires over an approximately two-month period. Blood samples from the prospective study were shipped frozen or at room temperature prior to DNA extraction.

TCRbeta CDR3 regions were amplified from genomic DNA by means of the immunoSEQ Assay, a bias-controlled multiplex PCR. Regarding the original processing steps: Nucleated cell counts per sample were estimated from amplification of reference gene primers within the assay. To quantify the absolute abundance of each unique TCRbeta CDR3 rearrangement, sequence reads were collapsed and filtered. Productive Simpson clonality was computed per sample as the square root of Simpson's diversity index over productive rearrangements. TCRdb obtained this table from immuneACCESS and retained in-frame rearrangements with V and J assigned. These tables miss some clones; where compared with another copy, unresolved V genes account for less than half of the shortfall, and the remainder is unexplained. D and trimming come from the DNA, and the V and J calls and clone size come from that table. In this sample the table shows some 320,000 clones, more than 90% of which occur a single time. Almost 4% of the sample goes to the ten largest clones.

Concerning this clone itself: No antigen is known for it. The input lacks base qualities; no much larger clone sits a single base away.

The CDR3, cysteine through phenylalanine, is 15 amino acids long. Only the CDR3 DNA stays, 45 bases, in frame from base 1. As encoded in the germline V gene (reference sequence), CDR1 is LNHNV while CDR2 is YYDKDF. V ends up 5 bases short and J 5 bases short, with an unmatched junction base count of 9. The source material was PBMCs or T cells enriched from blood (not recorded which). The chain was built from TRBV15 and TRBJ2-5, and 9 junction bases match TRBD1. The receptor's source is a woman aged 25 to 39 who had been exposed to COVID-19. At the DNA level, the sequence is TGTGCCACCAGCGGTAACAGGGGGCGAGGCGAGACCCAGTACTTC. The resulting protein is CATSGNRGRGETQYF.